This T cell receptor beta chain was sequenced in a study of type 1 regulatory T cells. Across the study: T-allo10 is a Tr1-enriched, alloantigen-specific CD4 T cell product made in vitro. Whole-study results and caveats: Tr1 cells had a more restricted TCR repertoire than non-Tr1 cells.

The CDR3 is 14 residues long. Germline V CDR1 and CDR2: SQVTM, ANQGSEA. Trimming took off 5 bases at V and 2 bases at J, with 16 bases between the two ends. TCRdb ran MiXCR on the reads and lists one entry per CDR3 protein. The sample yields some 71,000 distinct CDR3 sequences, less than 25% seen once. Note on this clonotype: Its cognate antigen is unknown.

This TCR derives from a human donor in good health. V gene TRBV29-1 combines with J gene TRBJ2-7, with D possibly TRBD2 on 7 matching bases. Sequenced input: cultured type 1 regulatory T (Tr1) cells, either the whole culture or a sorted fraction (not recorded which). The CDR3 DNA reads as TGCAGCGTTCAATTGGGAGGGGGGGCCTACGAGCAGTACTTC. Translating gives CSVQLGGGAYEQYF.